A single sample is the source of the 19 T cell receptor beta chains below, sequenced in a study of patients and donors after allogeneic stem cell transplantation. TCRdb redid the calling of the RT-PCR reads with MiXCR, one entry per CDR3 protein. This table has about a million distinct CDR3 sequences, roughly 18% appearing once. Sequencing was carried out using blood, either unsorted or a sorted T cell fraction (not recorded which). These receptors were collected from a human donor who was either an allogeneic HSCT recipient or a stem cell or donor lymphocyte infusion donor (not recorded which). It is not recorded whose cells these are; they may come from a transplant donor.

This clonotype was observed a handful of times. The chain joins TRBV6-5 to TRBJ1-2; 9 nucleotides agree with TRBD1. Germline V gives CDR1 MNHEY, CDR2 SVGAGI. This CDR3 has 16 residues. The V segment lost 0 bases and the J segment 4 bases; nucleotides outside the gene matches: 6. This chain's CDR3 is CASSYSNRGQFYGYTF. As DNA, the CDR3 is TGTGCCAGCAGTTACTCGAACAGGGGGCAGTTCTATGGCTACACCTTC.

V is TRBV9 and J is TRBJ1-4; 7 bases align to TRBD1. The V gene's germline CDR1 is SGDLS and CDR2 YYNGEE. Unmatched junction bases numbered 4, after V lost 4 bases and J lost 4 bases. This CDR3 has 14 amino acids. In DNA form, the CDR3 reads TGTGCCAGCAGCCTGACAGGGCTTAATGAAAAACTGTTTTTT. It translates to CASSLTGLNEKLFF.

This clonotype was seen a handful of times. The chain recombines TRBV5-1 with TRBJ2-6; 8 positions agree with TRBD1. This CDR3 is built from 16 residues. With 6 bases clipped from V and 2 bases from J, the junction kept 7 bases outside the gene matches. Germline V gene lookup returns CDR1 SGHRS and CDR2 YFSETQ. The CDR3 coding sequence is TGCGCCAGCACCGGACAGGGAATGGCTGGGGCCAACGTCCTGACTTTC. It specifies CASTGQGMAGANVLTF.

This clonotype was found a few times. The chain carries TRBV7-9 and TRBJ2-7; 11 bases map to TRBD1. The J segment lost 2 bases and the V segment lost 6 bases, leaving 6 bases of the junction unmatched. Germline V lookup: CDR1 SEHNR, CDR2 FQNEAQ (reference sequence). This CDR3 has 15 amino acids. CDR3 in amino acids: CASSRDRGIAYEQYF. The CDR3 region has the DNA TGTGCCAGCAGTAGGGACAGGGGGATTGCCTACGAGCAGTACTTC.

The chain carries TRBV7-9 and TRBJ2-3; D unresolved. There are 16 residues in the CDR3. Per the germline V gene, CDR1 is SEHNR and CDR2 is FQNEAQ (reference sequence). Trimming shortened V by 0 bases and J by 2 bases, and 12 bases separated the two germline ends. CDR3 nucleotide sequence: TGTGCCAGCAGCTTAGCCGGTACACATATCACAGATACGCAGTATTTT. Residues: CASSLAGTHITDTQYF.

The V gene is TRBV6-5, the J gene TRBJ2-7; D is possibly TRBD2 (6 bases). Trimming removed 2 bases at V and 7 bases at J, with 15 bases between. Germline V gene lookup returns CDR1 MNHEY and CDR2 SVGAGI. There are 14 residues in the CDR3. CDR3 DNA: TGTGCCAGCAGTTACCGTAGGGTCGGAGGGGAGCAGTACTTC. As protein: CASSYRRVGGEQYF.

This clonotype was detected only a few times. This chain joins TRBV12-3 or TRBV12-4 and TRBJ1-1; possible D gene TRBD1, 5 bases. The CDR3 consists of 13 residues. The V end was cut by 3 bases, the J end by 5 bases, with 10 bases between. The CDR3 sequence: CASSFGTVTEAFF. The DNA of the CDR3 is TGTGCCAGCAGTTTCGGGACTGTTACTGAAGCTTTCTTT.

J is TRBJ2-7 and V is TRBV4-2; no definite D call. V gave up 0 bases and J gave up 3 bases, with 6 bases separating them. The length of the CDR3 is 13 residues. Germline CDR1 reads LGHNA; CDR2 reads YNFKEQ. The CDR3 reads CASSQDGRYEQYF. CDR3 bases: TGTGCCAGCAGCCAAGATGGCCGCTACGAGCAGTACTTC.

The genes are TRBV7-9 and TRBJ2-1; TRBD2 agrees at 10 bases. V lost 5 bases to trimming and J lost 1 base; unmatched junction nucleotides: 8. CDR1 SEHNR and CDR2 FQNEAQ come from the germline V gene (reference sequence). This CDR3 region has 17 residues. CDR3 sequence (DNA): TGTGCCAGCAGCGGAGTTAGCGGGAGGACTTCCTACAATGAGCAGTTCTTC. Its protein is CASSGVSGRTSYNEQFF.

This clonotype has at least ten counts. The V and J genes are TRBV7-2 and TRBJ2-3; perhaps TRBD2 as D (6 bases). CDR1 SGHTA and CDR2 FQGNSA come from the germline V gene. Deletions cut 4 bases from V and 5 bases from J, with 10 bases between. The CDR3 has 13 residues. The CDR3 protein is CASSSPGVDTQYF. DNA for the CDR3: TGTGCCAGCAGCTCTCCGGGGGTAGATACGCAGTATTTT.

The rearrangement uses TRBV6-2 or TRBV6-3 and TRBJ1-5, with 8 bases identical to TRBD1. Germline loops: CDR1 MNHEY, CDR2 SVGEGT. V gave up 6 bases and J gave up 1 base; unmatched junction bases: 5. This CDR3 is built from 15 residues. In DNA, the CDR3 is TGTGCCAGCAGCGACAGGGGACGAAGCAATCAGCCCCAGCATTTT. This gives the protein CASSDRGRSNQPQHF.

This clonotype occurred a few times. The chain recombines TRBV7-9 with TRBJ1-2; TRBD1 matches 7 bases. The V gene's germline CDR1 is SEHNR and CDR2 FQNEAQ (reference sequence). The CDR3 sequence is 12 residues long. Trimming took 8 bases from V and 7 from J; bases not matched to a gene: 7. For the CDR3, the DNA is TGTGCCAGCGGACAGGAGGGGACTGGCTACACCTTC. Its protein is CASGQEGTGYTF.

This clonotype has a count of ten or more. This chain joins TRBV3-1 and TRBJ2-1; 8 bases fit TRBD2. In germline, CDR1 is LGHDT, CDR2 YNNKEL (reference sequence). The CDR3 sequence is 16 residues long. With 4 bases clipped from V and 7 bases from J, the junction kept 12 bases outside the gene matches. The CDR3 is CASSLQGTSPPNEQFF. The DNA of the CDR3 is TGTGCCAGCAGCCTGCAGGGGACTAGTCCCCCTAATGAGCAGTTCTTC.

The rearrangement joins TRBV5-1 to TRBJ1-2; TRBD1 matches 10 bases. CDR3 size: 17 residues. CDR1 is SGHRS and CDR2 is YFSETQ in the germline V gene. V lost 4 bases to trimming and J lost 5 bases; unmatched junction nucleotides: 14. The CDR3 nucleotides read TGCGCCAGCAGCGGCGTCCCTAACCGGGACAGGGGTTATGGCTACACCTTC. Residues: CASSGVPNRDRGYGYTF.

This clonotype was seen a handful of times. V is TRBV20-1 and J is TRBJ1-3; 7 nucleotides line up with TRBD1. There are 14 residues in the CDR3. Unmatched junction bases numbered 5, after V lost 5 bases and J lost 1 base. Per the germline V gene, CDR1 is DFQATT and CDR2 is SNEGSKA (reference sequence). Here the CDR3 DNA reads TGCAGTGCTCGGGACAGTCGATCTGGAAACACCATATATTTT. Its translation: CSARDSRSGNTIYF.

This clonotype was observed a handful of times. The chain recombines TRBV15 with TRBJ1-2; perhaps TRBD1 as D (5 bases). This CDR3 contains 12 residues. Per the germline V gene, CDR1 is LNHNV and CDR2 is YYDKDF (reference sequence). V dropped 5 bases and J dropped 7 bases, with 11 bases sitting between them. The CDR3 here is CATSVGVRGYTF. CDR3 nucleotides: TGTGCCACCAGCGTGGGGGTACGTGGCTACACCTTC.

This clonotype was recorded a few times. The CDR3 DNA sequence: TGTGCCAGCAGCGTGACAGGGACAAGCTACGAGCAGTACTTC. Translating it yields CASSVTGTSYEQYF. The gene calls are TRBV9 and TRBJ2-7; 7 bases are shared with TRBD1. Germline values: CDR1 SGDLS, CDR2 YYNGEE. CDR3 length: 14 amino acids. Losses at the gene ends were 2 bases for V and 3 bases for J; bases not matched to a gene: 5.

The CDR3 DNA reads TGCGCCAGCAGCCAAGTTCGGGACAGGGGTCTCAATGAGCAGTTCTTC. This translates into CASSQVRDRGLNEQFF. This chain joins TRBV4-1 and TRBJ2-1; 10 bases align to TRBD1. The CDR3 length is 16 residues. From germline, CDR1 is MGHRA and CDR2 YSYEKL. Losses at the gene ends were 1 base for V and 6 bases for J; bases not matched to a gene: 6.

This chain links TRBV9 with TRBJ1-1; the D gene is possibly TRBD1 (5 bases). The CDR3 spans 15 residues. Per germline, CDR1 SGDLS and CDR2 YYNGEE. With 0 bases removed from V and 3 bases from J, the gap between germline ends came to 12 bases. Written as DNA, the CDR3 is TGTGCCAGCAGCGTAGAGGTCAGAGGGGACACTGAAGCTTTCTTT. As protein: CASSVEVRGDTEAFF.